This TCR beta chain was retrieved from a study of blood T cells in healthy people across ages. Study-level points and caveats: Researchers deemed the diversity estimates from one million T cells underestimates. A strong correlation was found between TCR beta diversity and the percentage of naive T cells.

A J-beta primer mix and a sample-barcoded 5' primer were used in a second PCR of roughly 7 to 12 cycles. Each cDNA molecule carried a tag from a template-switch adaptor that contained 12 random nucleotides. TCRdb fed the 5' RACE reads into MiXCR, producing one record per CDR3 protein. This sample has about 1.8 million distinct CDR3 sequences, with just under 50% found just once. The CDR3 covers 18 residues. Concerning this clonotype: What it binds is unknown.

All donors came from Russia, were Caucasian and healthy, and spanned ages roughly 6 to 95. This sequence was found in a woman aged 40 to 55 in good health. The J gene is TRBJ2-7, the V gene TRBV21-1; TRBD1 was called by the table and not checked on the DNA. TRBV21-1 is classified as a pseudogene. Sequenced material: blood. The CDR3 reads CASSKEVTGTGDSYEQYF. For the CDR3, the DNA is TGTGCCAGCAGCAAAGAGGTCACCGGGACAGGGGATTCCTACGAGCAGTACTTC.